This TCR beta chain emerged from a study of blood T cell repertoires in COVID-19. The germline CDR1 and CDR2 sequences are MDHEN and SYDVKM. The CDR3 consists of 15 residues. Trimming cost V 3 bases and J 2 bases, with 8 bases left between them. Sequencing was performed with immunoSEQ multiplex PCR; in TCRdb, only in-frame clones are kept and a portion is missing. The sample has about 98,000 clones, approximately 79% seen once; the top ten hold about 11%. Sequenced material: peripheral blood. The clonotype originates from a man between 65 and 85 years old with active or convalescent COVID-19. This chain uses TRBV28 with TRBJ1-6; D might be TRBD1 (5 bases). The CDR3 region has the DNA TGTGCCAGCAGTTTTAGGGGCACCTATAATTCACCCCTCCACTTT. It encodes CASSFRGTYNSPLHF.